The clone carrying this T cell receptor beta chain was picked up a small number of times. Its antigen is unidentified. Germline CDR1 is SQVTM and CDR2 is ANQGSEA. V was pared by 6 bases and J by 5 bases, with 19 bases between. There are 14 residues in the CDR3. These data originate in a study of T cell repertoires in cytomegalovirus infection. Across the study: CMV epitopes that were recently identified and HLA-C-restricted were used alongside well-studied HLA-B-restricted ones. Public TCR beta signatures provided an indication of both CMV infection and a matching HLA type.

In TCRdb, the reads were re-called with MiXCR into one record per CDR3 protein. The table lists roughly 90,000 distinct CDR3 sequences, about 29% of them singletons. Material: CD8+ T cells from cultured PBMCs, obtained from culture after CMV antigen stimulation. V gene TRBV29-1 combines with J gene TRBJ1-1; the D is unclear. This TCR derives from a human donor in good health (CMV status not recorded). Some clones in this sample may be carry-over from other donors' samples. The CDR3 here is CSVPTPTSQTEAFF. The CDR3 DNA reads TGCAGCGTCCCCACCCCCACTTCCCAGACTGAAGCTTTCTTT.